These 31 T cell receptor beta chains were all obtained from the same sample, sequenced in a study of CXCR3-negative and CXCR3-positive naive CD8 T cells. Notes on the study in general: Greater hydrophobicity was found in TRB CDR3s of CXCR3-positive naive cells than of CXCR3-negative naive cells.

UMI-labeled 5' RACE TRB cDNA libraries were prepared from the cells. TCRdb re-called the 5' RACE reads; every CDR3 protein appears as one record, without DNA. The sample has roughly 59,000 distinct CDR3 sequences. The antigens these receptors bind are not known. Sequenced: naive CXCR3+ CD8+ T cells from blood. Subset noted: CD45RO-CCR7+CD27+CD95- naive CD8+ T cells expressing CXCR3 (TNR3+). The source is a human donor in good health. Some clones in this sample may be carry-over from other donors' samples.

The chain has TRBV4-1 and TRBJ1-1; TCRdb calls TRBD1, which cannot be checked without DNA. Germline V gene data show CDR1 as MGHRA and CDR2 as YSYEKL. The CDR3 has 16 amino acids. The CDR3 protein is CASSHWTGPGYAEAFF.

The chain is built from TRBV7-9 and TRBJ1-1; TCRdb selects TRBD1, and the lack of DNA leaves this call unchecked. The CDR3 covers 14 residues. Germline assignment: CDR1 SEHNR and CDR2 FQNEAQ (reference sequence). The CDR3 loop reads CASSLPGLNTEAFF.

The genes are TRBV24-1 and TRBJ2-2. Germline CDR1 and CDR2: KGHDR and SFDVKD. The CDR3 totals 15 residues. The CDR3 is CATSEGNLETGELFF.

The rearrangement joins TRBV7-3 to TRBJ2-1; the D gene TCRdb calls, TRBD1, cannot be checked with no DNA. The CDR3 consists of 14 residues. Germline-derived CDR1 and CDR2 are SGHTA and FQGTGA. The CDR3 loop is CASSEGQGYNEQFF.

The genes are TRBV6-2 or TRBV6-3 and TRBJ1-1. The germline gives CDR1 MNHEY, CDR2 SVGEGT. This CDR3 spans 11 amino acids. The CDR3 loop is CASSPNTEAFF.

This sequence joins TRBV29-1 and TRBJ1-5; TCRdb picks TRBD1, but there is no DNA to check that call. The CDR3 consists of 15 residues. Germline V gives CDR1 SQVTM, CDR2 ANQGSEA. CDR3 sequence reads: CRPRRTGGSNQPQHF. The full variable domain, its missing parts supplied by reference TRBV29-1 and TRBJ1-5, is SAVISQKPSRDICQRGTSLTIQCQVDSQVTMMFWYRQQPGQSLTLIATANQGSEATYESGFVIDKFPISRPNLTFSTLTVSNMSPEDSSIYLCRPRRTGGSNQPQHFGDGTRLSIL.

The V call is TRBV28, the J call TRBJ2-5; lacking DNA, the TRBD1 call made by TCRdb goes unchecked. Germline CDR1 is MDHEN and CDR2 is SYDVKM. The CDR3 consists of 15 residues. The CDR3 region is CASADLGVPQETQYF.

This chain joins TRBV18 and TRBJ1-2; TCRdb picks TRBD1, but there is no DNA to check that call. This CDR3 has 18 amino acids. The germline V gene encodes CDR1 KGHSH and CDR2 LQKENI. CDR3: CASSPSTWGQGRSDGYTF. The variable domain in full, completed from reference TRBV18 and TRBJ1-2, reads NAGVMQNPRHLVRRRGQEARLRCSPMKGHSHVYWYRQLPEEGLKFMVYLQKENIIDESGMPKERFSAEFPKEGPSILRIQQVVRGDSAAYFCASSPSTWGQGRSDGYTFGSGTRLTVV.

The chain has TRBV29-1 and TRBJ2-1. Germline V CDR1 and CDR2: SQVTM, ANQGSEA. The CDR3 is 14 amino acids. The CDR3 spells CSVVSPSSYNEQFF.

The J gene is TRBJ1-2, the V gene TRBV4-3. Germline assignment: CDR1 LGHNA and CDR2 YSLEER. The CDR3 runs 15 residues. The CDR3: CASSQVKETNYGYTF.

This sequence joins TRBV3-1 and TRBJ2-7. Germline V gene data show CDR1 as LGHDT and CDR2 as YNNKEL (reference sequence). The CDR3 is 14 residues long. CDR3 in amino acids: CASSQGVSPYEQYF.

This chain uses TRBV14 with TRBJ2-7; as DNA is missing, the TRBD2 call by TCRdb cannot be tested. The V gene's germline CDR1 is SGHDN and CDR2 FVKESK. The CDR3 length is 16 residues. CDR3 sequence reads: CASSQVGTSLFHEQYF.

The chain is built from TRBV10-3 and TRBJ2-2; no DNA is available, so the TRBD2 call from TCRdb remains unchecked. This CDR3 spans 12 amino acids. Germline-derived CDR1 and CDR2 are ENHRY and SYGVKD. The CDR3 protein is CAIRRLAGELFF.

The rearrangement links TRBV27 to TRBJ1-4. The CDR3 consists of 13 residues. CDR1 is MNHEY, CDR2 SMNVEV, per germline (reference sequence). Here the CDR3 reads CASSLGSGEKLFF.

CDR3 loop: CASSPRQSGLNTIYF. The V call is TRBV7-9, the J call TRBJ1-3; TCRdb outputs TRBD1, but without DNA this stays unchecked. CDR3 length: 15 amino acids. Germline CDR1 SEHNR, CDR2 FQNEAQ (reference sequence).

The genes are TRBV29-1 and TRBJ2-7; TCRdb picks TRBD1, but there is no DNA to check that call. In germline, CDR1 is SQVTM, CDR2 ANQGSEA. This CDR3 comprises 13 residues. CDR3 amino acids: CSVVGDSQNEQYF.

This sequence joins TRBV6-5 and TRBJ2-7. From germline, CDR1 is MNHEY and CDR2 SVGAGI. The length of the CDR3 is 12 residues. CDR3: CASRSSSYEQYF.

The V call is TRBV20-1, the J call TRBJ2-7; TCRdb selects TRBD2, and the lack of DNA leaves this call unchecked. Germline CDR1 and CDR2: DFQATT and SNEGSKA (reference sequence). CDR3 length: 14 amino acids. The CDR3 loop reads CSAPTSGLSYEQYF.

The chain carries TRBV9 and TRBJ2-1; TCRdb calls TRBD1, which cannot be checked without DNA. The CDR3 is 15 residues long. Germline-derived CDR1 and CDR2 are SGDLS and YYNGEE. The CDR3 is CASNPQGAGYNEQFF.

The V and J genes are TRBV29-1 and TRBJ1-4; no DNA is available, so the TRBD1 call from TCRdb remains unchecked. CDR1 is SQVTM, CDR2 ANQGSEA, per germline. There are 12 residues in the CDR3. The CDR3 loop is CSVGTGGEKLFF.

This chain uses TRBV12-3 or TRBV12-4 with TRBJ2-1; checking the TCRdb D call of TRBD1 is not possible without DNA. The length of the CDR3 is 13 residues. CDR3 loop: CAITTGIYNEQFF.

The chain uses TRBV14 and TRBJ2-1. CDR1 SGHDN and CDR2 FVKESK come from the germline V gene. The CDR3 covers 18 residues. The CDR3 loop reads CASSQDSPAYPSYNEQFF.

This chain connects TRBV5-1 to TRBJ2-1. This CDR3 comprises 13 residues. Looked up from germline, CDR1 is SGHRS and CDR2 is YFSETQ. CDR3 sequence reads: CASSVSLYNEQFF.

This rearrangement joins TRBV7-9 to TRBJ2-7. The CDR3 length is 13 residues. CDR1 SEHNR and CDR2 FQNEAQ come from the germline V gene (reference sequence). CDR3 protein: CASSLSGSYEQYF.

The chain recombines TRBV27 with TRBJ2-7. The CDR3 loop spans 13 amino acids. CDR1 is MNHEY and CDR2 is SMNVEV in the germline V gene (reference sequence). This CDR3 reads CASRRGNSYEQYF.

The chain has TRBV28 and TRBJ2-1; the TCRdb D gene call, TRBD2, has no DNA to confirm it. CDR3 length: 13 residues. The V gene's germline CDR1 is MDHEN and CDR2 SYDVKM. CDR3 region: CASGTSGGNEQFF.

The chain couples TRBV29-1 to TRBJ1-1; the D call of TRBD1 rests on TCRdb alone, since no DNA is present to check it. Germline values: CDR1 SQVTM, CDR2 ANQGSEA. This CDR3 region has 12 residues. The CDR3 sequence is CSTRTGDTEAFF.

The chain is built from TRBV28 and TRBJ1-4. The germline V gene encodes CDR1 MDHEN and CDR2 SYDVKM. The CDR3 covers 18 residues. CDR3: CASSLRQIRLPTNEKLFF.

The V call is TRBV4-3, the J call TRBJ2-7; TCRdb designates TRBD1, a call that cannot be tested without DNA. CDR3 size: 14 residues. Germline loops: CDR1 LGHNA, CDR2 YSLEER. The chain's CDR3 is CASSQDRGEGDQYF.

The V and J genes are TRBV7-2 and TRBJ1-5; the D gene TCRdb calls, TRBD1, cannot be checked with no DNA. The CDR3 has 16 amino acids. In germline, CDR1 is SGHTA, CDR2 FQGNSA. Here the CDR3 reads CASSPLRGIVNQPQHF.

The chain is built from TRBV6-4 and TRBJ2-1. The CDR3 totals 13 residues. Germline CDR1 is MRHNA and CDR2 is SNTAGT. The CDR3 here is CASSKSSYNEQFF.